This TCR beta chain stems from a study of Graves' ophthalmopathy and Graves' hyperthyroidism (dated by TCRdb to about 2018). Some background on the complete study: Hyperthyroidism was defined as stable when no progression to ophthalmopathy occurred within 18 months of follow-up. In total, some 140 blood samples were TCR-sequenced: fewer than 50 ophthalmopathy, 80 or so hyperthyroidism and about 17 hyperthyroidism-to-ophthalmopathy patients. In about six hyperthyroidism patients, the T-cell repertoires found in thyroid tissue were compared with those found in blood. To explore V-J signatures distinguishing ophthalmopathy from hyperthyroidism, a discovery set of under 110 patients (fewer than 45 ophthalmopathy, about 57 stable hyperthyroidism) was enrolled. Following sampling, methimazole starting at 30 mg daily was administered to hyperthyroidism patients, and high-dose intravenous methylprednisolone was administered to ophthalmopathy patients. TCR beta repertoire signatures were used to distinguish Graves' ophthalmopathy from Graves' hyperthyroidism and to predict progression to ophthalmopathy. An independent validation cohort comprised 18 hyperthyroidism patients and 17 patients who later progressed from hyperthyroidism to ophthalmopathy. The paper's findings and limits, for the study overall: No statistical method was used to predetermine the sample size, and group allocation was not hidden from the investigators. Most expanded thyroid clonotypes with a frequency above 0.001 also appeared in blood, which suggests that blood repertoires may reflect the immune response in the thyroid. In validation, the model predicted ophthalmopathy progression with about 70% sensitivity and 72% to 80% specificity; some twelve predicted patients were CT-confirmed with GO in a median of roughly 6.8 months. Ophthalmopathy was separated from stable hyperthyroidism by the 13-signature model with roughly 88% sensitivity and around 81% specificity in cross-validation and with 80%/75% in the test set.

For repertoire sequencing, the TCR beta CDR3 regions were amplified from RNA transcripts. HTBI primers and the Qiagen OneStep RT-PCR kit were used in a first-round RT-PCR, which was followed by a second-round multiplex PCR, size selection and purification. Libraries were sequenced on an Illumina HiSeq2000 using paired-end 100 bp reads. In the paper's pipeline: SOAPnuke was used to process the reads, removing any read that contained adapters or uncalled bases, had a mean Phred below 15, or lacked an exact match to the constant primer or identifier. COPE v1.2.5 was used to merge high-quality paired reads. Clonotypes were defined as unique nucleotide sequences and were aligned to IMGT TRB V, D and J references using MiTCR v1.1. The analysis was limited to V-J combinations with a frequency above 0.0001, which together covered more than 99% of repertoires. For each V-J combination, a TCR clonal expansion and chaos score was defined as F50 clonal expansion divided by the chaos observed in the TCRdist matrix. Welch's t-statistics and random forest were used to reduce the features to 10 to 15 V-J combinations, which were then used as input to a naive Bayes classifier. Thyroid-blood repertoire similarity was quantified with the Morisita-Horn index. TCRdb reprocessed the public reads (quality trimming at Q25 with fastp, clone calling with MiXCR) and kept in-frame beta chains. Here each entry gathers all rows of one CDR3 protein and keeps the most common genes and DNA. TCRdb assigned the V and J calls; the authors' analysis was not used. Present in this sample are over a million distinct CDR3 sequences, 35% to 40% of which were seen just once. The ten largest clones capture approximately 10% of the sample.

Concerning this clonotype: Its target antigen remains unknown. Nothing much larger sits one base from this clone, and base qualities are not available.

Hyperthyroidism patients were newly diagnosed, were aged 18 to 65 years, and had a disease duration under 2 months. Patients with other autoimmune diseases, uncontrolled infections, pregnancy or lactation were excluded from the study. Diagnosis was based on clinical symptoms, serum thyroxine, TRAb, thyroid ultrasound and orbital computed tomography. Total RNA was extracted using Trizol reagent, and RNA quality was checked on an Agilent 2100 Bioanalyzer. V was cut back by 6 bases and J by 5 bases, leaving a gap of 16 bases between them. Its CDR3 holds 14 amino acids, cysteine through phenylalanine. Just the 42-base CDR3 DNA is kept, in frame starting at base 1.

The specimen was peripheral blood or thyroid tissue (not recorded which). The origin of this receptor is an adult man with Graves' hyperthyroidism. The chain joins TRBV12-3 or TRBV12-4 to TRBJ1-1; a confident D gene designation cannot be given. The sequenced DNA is TGTGCCAGCAGCCCCGTCTGGGTGGGGACTGAAGCTTTCTTT. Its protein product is CASSPVWVGTEAFF.